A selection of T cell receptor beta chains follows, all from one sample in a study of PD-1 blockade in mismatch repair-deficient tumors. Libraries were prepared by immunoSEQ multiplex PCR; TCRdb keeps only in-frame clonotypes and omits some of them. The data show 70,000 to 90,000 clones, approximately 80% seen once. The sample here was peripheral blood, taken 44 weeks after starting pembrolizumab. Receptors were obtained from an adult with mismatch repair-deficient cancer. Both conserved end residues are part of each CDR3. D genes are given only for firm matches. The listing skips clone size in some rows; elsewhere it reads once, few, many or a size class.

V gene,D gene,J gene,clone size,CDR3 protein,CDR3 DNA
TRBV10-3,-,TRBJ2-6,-,CAINNLGLLSGANVLTF,TGTGCCATCAATAACTTGGGACTGTTATCTGGGGCCAACGTCCTGACTTTC
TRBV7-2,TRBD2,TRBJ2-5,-,CASSLQTSGRASETQYF,TGTGCCAGCAGCCTACAGACTAGCGGGAGGGCCTCAGAGACCCAGTACTTC
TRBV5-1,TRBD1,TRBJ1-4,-,CASTPGQGDEKLFF,TGCGCCAGCACTCCGGGACAGGGTGACGAAAAACTGTTTTTT
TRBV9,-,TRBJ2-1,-,CASSVVSGVDSGYNEQFF,TGTGCCAGCAGCGTAGTTAGCGGAGTCGATTCGGGTTACAATGAGCAGTTCTTC
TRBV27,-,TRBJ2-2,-,CASSRSSVLVTGELFF,TGTGCCAGTTCTAGGTCTAGCGTCTTGGTCACCGGGGAGCTGTTTTTT
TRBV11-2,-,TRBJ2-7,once,CASSPPRGYEQYF,TGTGCCAGCAGCCCGCCTCGGGGCTACGAGCAGTACTTC
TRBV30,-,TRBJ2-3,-,CAIGVGLATDTQYF,TGTGCCATTGGAGTGGGACTCGCCACAGATACGCAGTATTTT
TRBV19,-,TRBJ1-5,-,CASSNTERQPQHF,TGTGCCAGTAGTAACACGGAGCGTCAGCCCCAGCATTTT
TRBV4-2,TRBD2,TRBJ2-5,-,CASSQDAAGGGETQYF,TGTGCCAGCAGCCAAGACGCGGCGGGAGGAGGGGAGACCCAGTACTTC
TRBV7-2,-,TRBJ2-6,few,CASSPDISGANVLTF,TGTGCCAGCAGCCCCGATATAAGTGGGGCCAACGTCCTGACTTTC
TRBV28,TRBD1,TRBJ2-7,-,CASTGQGSRDRGPEYF,TGTGCCAGCACGGGACAGGGAAGTCGGGACCGCGGCCCGGAGTACTTC
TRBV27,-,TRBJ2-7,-,CASSLGGGRASYEQYF,TGTGCCAGCAGTCTAGGAGGGGGGCGGGCCTCCTACGAGCAGTACTTC
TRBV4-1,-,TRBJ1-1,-,CASSPRGGTNTEAFF,TGCGCCAGCAGCCCCCGGGGAGGGACGAACACTGAAGCTTTCTTT
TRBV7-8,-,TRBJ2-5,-,CASSLAANGGRGLEETQYF,TGTGCCAGCAGCTTAGCGGCCAATGGCGGTAGAGGCCTAGAAGAGACCCAGTACTTC
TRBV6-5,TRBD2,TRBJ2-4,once,CASRTSQTSGSIQYF,TGTGCCAGCAGAACTTCTCAGACTAGCGGGTCCATTCAGTACTTC
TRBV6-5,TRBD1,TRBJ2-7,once,CASSYSIQGVNEQYF,TGTGCCAGCAGTTACTCGATACAGGGGGTCAACGAGCAGTACTTC
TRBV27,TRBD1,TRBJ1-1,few,CASSLEGQSEAFF,TGTGCCAGCAGTTTAGAGGGACAGAGTGAAGCTTTCTTT
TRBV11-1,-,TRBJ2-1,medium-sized,CASRRVGSYNEQFF,TGTGCCAGCAGGAGGGTCGGGTCCTACAATGAGCAGTTCTTC
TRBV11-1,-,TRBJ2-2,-,CASGQLRSSGELFF,TGTGCCAGCGGGCAACTGAGGAGTTCCGGGGAGCTGTTTTTT
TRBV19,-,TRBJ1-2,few,CASRALHDGTYGYTF,TGTGCCAGTAGGGCGCTCCACGACGGCACCTATGGCTACACCTTC
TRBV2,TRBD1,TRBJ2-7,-,CASSEALDRGKGFTYEQYF,TGTGCCAGCAGTGAAGCTCTCGACAGGGGTAAGGGTTTTACCTACGAGCAGTACTTC
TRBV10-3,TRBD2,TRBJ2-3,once,CAIKKRERESTDTQYF,TGTGCCATCAAGAAGCGCGAGCGGGAGAGTACAGATACGCAGTATTTT
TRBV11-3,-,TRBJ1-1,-,CASSLVFRAEAFF,TGTGCCAGCAGCTTAGTTTTCCGGGCTGAAGCTTTCTTT
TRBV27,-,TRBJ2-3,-,CASSLLSGPTDTQYF,TGTGCCAGCAGTTTATTATCTGGCCCCACAGATACGCAGTATTTT
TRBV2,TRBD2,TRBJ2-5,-,CASTEWTSGSQETQYF,TGTGCCAGCACCGAATGGACTAGCGGGAGCCAAGAGACCCAGTACTTC
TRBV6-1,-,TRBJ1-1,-,CASSGDTWGTEAFF,TGTGCCAGCAGTGGGGACACTTGGGGTACTGAAGCTTTCTTT
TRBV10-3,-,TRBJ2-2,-,CAISYTSNTGELFF,TGTGCCATCAGTTATACTAGCAACACCGGGGAGCTGTTTTTT
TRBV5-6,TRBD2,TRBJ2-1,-,CASSLRTSGRAVPNEQFF,TGTGCCAGCAGCTTAAGGACTAGCGGGAGGGCCGTCCCTAATGAGCAGTTCTTC
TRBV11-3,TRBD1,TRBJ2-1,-,CASSPRRGPNEQFF,TGTGCCAGCAGCCCCCGCAGGGGGCCCAATGAGCAGTTCTTC
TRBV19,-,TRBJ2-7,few,CASSSQTGSYEQYF,TGTGCCAGTAGTTCCCAGACAGGATCCTACGAGCAGTACTTC
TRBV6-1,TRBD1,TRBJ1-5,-,CASSSTGAGGQPQHF,TGTGCCAGCAGTTCAACAGGGGCCGGGGGTCAGCCCCAGCATTTT
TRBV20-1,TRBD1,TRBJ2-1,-,CGTAHYNEQFF,TGCGGGACAGCACATTACAATGAGCAGTTCTTC
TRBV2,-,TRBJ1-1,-,CASSEVGSAFF,TGTGCCAGCAGTGAGGTGGGAAGCGCTTTCTTT
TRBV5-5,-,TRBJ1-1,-,CASSLVAGNTEAFF,TGTGCCAGCAGCTTGGTGGCAGGGAACACTGAAGCTTTCTTT
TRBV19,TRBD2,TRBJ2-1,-,CASSTRTSGSINEQFF,TGTGCCAGTAGTACCCGGACTAGCGGGAGTATTAATGAGCAGTTCTTC
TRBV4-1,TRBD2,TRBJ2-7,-,CASSQDELAGAYEQYF,TGCGCCAGCAGCCAAGATGAACTAGCGGGGGCTTACGAGCAGTACTTC
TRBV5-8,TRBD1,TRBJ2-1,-,CASSSLRGQGANEQFF,TGTGCCAGCAGCTCTTTGCGGGGACAGGGTGCCAATGAGCAGTTCTTC
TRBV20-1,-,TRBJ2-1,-,CSARSGVEQFF,TGCAGTGCTAGATCGGGGGTTGAGCAGTTCTTC
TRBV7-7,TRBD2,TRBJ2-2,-,CASSLNLAGDSRTGELFF,TGTGCTAGCAGCTTAAATCTAGCGGGAGATAGTCGTACCGGGGAGCTGTTTTTT
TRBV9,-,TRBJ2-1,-,CASSVPSREQFF,TGTGCCAGCAGCGTACCCTCCCGTGAGCAGTTCTTC
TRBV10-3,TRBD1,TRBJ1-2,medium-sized,CAITQDRGDYGYTF,TGTGCCATCACCCAGGACAGGGGTGACTATGGCTACACCTTC
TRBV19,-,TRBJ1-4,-,CASSSPGEGSTNEKLFF,TGTGCCAGTAGCAGCCCGGGGGAGGGCTCAACTAATGAAAAACTGTTTTTT
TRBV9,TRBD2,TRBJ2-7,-,CASSVDGSSGFYEQYF,TGTGCCAGCAGCGTAGATGGTTCTAGCGGGTTTTACGAGCAGTACTTC